This T cell receptor (beta chain) originates from a study of CD4+ T cells in melanoma. With regard to this clone: The target antigen is unknown.

Points from the study as a whole: A reported correlation linked neoantigen-specific CD4+ T cells to CD8+, macrophage and B cell function.

Assay: immunoSEQ multiplex PCR; the TCRdb copy retains only in-frame clones and omits some. This table holds roughly 12,000 clones, about 72% found once. The sequenced material came from cells from a culture (not recorded whether cultured in vitro). This clonotype originated in a human donor with melanoma.

The CDR3 nucleotides are TGCGCCAGCAGTCGTACAGTGATCTCCTACAATGAGCAGTTCTTC. It is translated as CASSRTVISYNEQFF. The J gene is TRBJ2-1, the V gene TRBV4-1, with D hard to call. The CDR3 extends over 15 amino acids. Trimming stripped 6 bases from V and 0 bases from J, with 12 bases between. Germline CDR1 and CDR2: MGHRA and YSYEKL.